These T cell receptor beta chains were read from a single sample in a study of blood T cell repertoires in COVID-19. Generated by immunoSEQ multiplex PCR, the TCRdb table keeps only in-frame clones and is missing some. The sample includes 55,000 to 80,000 clones, 75% to 90% of them seen just once. Sequenced sample: peripheral blood. The source is a human donor in a cohort sampled during active COVID-19. Both conserved end residues are part of each CDR3. A D gene is named only where the DNA matches it firmly. For some rows the clone size is stated as once, few or many, or as a class when expanded; others skip it.

j_call,cdr3_length,d_call,clone_size,v_call,cdr3_nt,cdr3_aa
TRBJ1-6,14,.,.,TRBV19,TGTGCCAGTAGGCAACAGATCAATAATTCACCCCTCCACTTT,CASRQQINNSPLHF
TRBJ2-1,14,.,.,TRBV24-1,TGTGCCACCAGTAAATACGGGGTGACAAATGAGCAGTTCTTC,CATSKYGVTNEQFF
TRBJ1-5,15,TRBD1,once,TRBV4-3,TGCGCCAGCAGCCAAGGGACAGGGGTTCATCAGCCCCAGCATTTT,CASSQGTGVHQPQHF
TRBJ2-3,16,TRBD2,.,TRBV24-1,TGTGCCACAGAGTCTGCGGGGCTAGCGGGAGCAGATACGCAGTATTTT,CATESAGLAGADTQYF
TRBJ2-1,15,TRBD2,.,TRBV3-1/TRBV3-2,TGTGCCAGCAGCCAAAGGGGCGGGGGGAGTAATGAGCAGTTCTTC,CASSQRGGGSNEQFF
TRBJ1-2,15,.,.,TRBV5-6,TGTGCCAGCAGCTTCCTTCGCGGGGCCGACTATGGCTACACCTTC,CASSFLRGADYGYTF
TRBJ1-2,13,TRBD1,.,TRBV7-9,TGTGCCAGCAGCCCCGGAGGGGGCGTTGGCTACACCTTC,CASSPGGGVGYTF
TRBJ2-7,11,.,.,TRBV10-1,TGCGCCAGCAGTTATAGGGGCGAGCAGTACTTC,CASSYRGEQYF
TRBJ2-7,11,.,.,TRBV28,TGTGCCAGCAGCGTCAGAAAGGAGCAGTACTTC,CASSVRKEQYF
TRBJ2-5,14,.,.,TRBV25-1,TGTGCCAGCAGTGCAGGGTTGGAACTAGAGACCCAGTACTTC,CASSAGLELETQYF
TRBJ1-1,14,.,.,TRBV5-1,TGCGCCAGCAGCTCGTTAAGCCTGAACACTGAAGCTTTCTTT,CASSSLSLNTEAFF